This T cell receptor (beta chain) emerged from a study of T cell responses to AZD1222 COVID-19 vaccine. The repertoire was sequenced with immunoSEQ multiplex PCR; TCRdb's copy has only in-frame clones and lacks some. The profile covers 100,000 to 130,000 clones, with more than 80% appearing a single time and under 7% taken by the ten largest. CDR3 size: 15 residues. The V end was cut by 1 base, the J end by 3 bases, with 14 bases between. Germline V gives CDR1 SGHNT, CDR2 YYREEE (reference sequence). V is TRBV5-4 and J is TRBJ2-7; no clear D gene. Specimen: peripheral blood, collected on day 0 of AZD1222 vaccination. The TCR originated in an adult in good health. CDR3 sequence (DNA): TGTGCCAGCAGCTTGCCCTCCGGGTTCGGCTACGAGCAGTACTTC. This translates into CASSLPSGFGYEQYF. The full variable domain, its missing parts supplied by reference TRBV5-4 and TRBJ2-7, is ETGVTQSPTHLIKTRGQQVTLRCSSQSGHNTVSWYQQALGQGPQFIFQYYREEENGRGNFPPRFSGLQFPNYSSELNVNALELDDSALYLCASSLPSGFGYEQYFGPGTRLTVT.